This T cell receptor (beta chain) was identified during a study of tumor-infiltrating lymphocytes in primary liver carcinoma. At the level of the study: Yields of productive TCRbeta reads ranged from roughly 3.5 to 7.13 million per sample and were similar across tissue types. Study-level points and caveats: Whereas tumor region pairs overlapped more, tumor-adjacent and tumor-blood pairs overlapped less. Bulk samples went unsorted, so CD4+ and CD8+ repertoires were not compared.

The authors made TCR beta cDNA from 450 to 600 ng total RNA with a constant-region primer. Library construction for TCR beta comprised three nested multiplex PCR rounds performed with slightly modified ARM-PCR. The first two PCR rounds, approximately 10 cycles each, used TRBV1-TRBV30 forward primers and a C-beta reverse primer. Each CDR3 protein gets one entry after TCRdb re-called the multiplex PCR reads with MiXCR. The sample consists of approximately 330,000 distinct CDR3 sequences, around three fifths of them appearing once. CDR1 and CDR2 (germline): SGHKS, YYEKEE (reference sequence). This CDR3 has 17 amino acids. In the case of this clonotype: Its target is unknown. With a much larger clone just one base away, this may be a read error.

Germline DNA was also extracted, and blood RNA derived from unsorted whole blood. Prior to surgery, roughly 4 milliliters of peripheral blood were drawn. The J gene is TRBJ2-7, the V gene TRBV5-5, with 9 bases fitting TRBD1. This receptor was taken from a man in his forties or fifties with primary liver carcinoma and hepatitis B virus infection. Sequencing was done on a sample of peripheral blood. The CDR3 bases are TGTGGCAGCAGCTCCCAATTGGGGACAGGGAGCTCCTACGAGCAGTACTTC. This gives the protein CGSSSQLGTGSSYEQYF.